Listed here are 2 T cell receptor beta chains from one sample, sequenced in a study of T cells in Graves' hyperthyroidism and ophthalmopathy. The CDR3 regions of TCR beta were amplified from RNA transcripts. TCR CDR3 regions were first amplified by RT-PCR with HTBI primers. TCRdb called the multiplex PCR reads again in MiXCR, with one record for every CDR3 protein. The sample carries approximately 690,000 distinct CDR3 sequences, less than 25% recorded once. Sequencing used blood. These receptors were collected from a young man with Graves' ophthalmopathy.

The table lists this clonotype with a count of one. The chain carries TRBV4-1 and TRBJ2-2; the match to TRBD1 covers 9 bases. Germline assignment: CDR1 MGHRA and CDR2 YSYEKL. The V segment lost 3 bases and the J segment 4 bases; nucleotides outside the gene matches: 3. The CDR3 consists of 15 residues. CDR3 loop: CASSQGQGITGELFF. CDR3 nucleotides: TGCGCCAGCAGCCAGGGACAGGGAATCACCGGGGAGCTGTTTTTT.

This rearrangement joins TRBV6-4 to TRBJ2-7; weak D call: TRBD2 (5 bases). V was cut by 3 bases and J by 7 bases, with 13 bases left in between. The CDR3 is 13 residues long. Germline values: CDR1 MRHNA, CDR2 SNTAGT. The CDR3 DNA follows: TGTGCCAGCAGTGAATCCGGGGTGGGGGAGCAGTACTTC. It specifies CASSESGVGEQYF.